These 10 T cell receptor beta chains share one sample of origin, sequenced in a study of T cells in Graves' hyperthyroidism and ophthalmopathy. TCR beta CDR3 region amplification was performed from RNA transcripts. HTBI primers drove first-round RT-PCR of the TCR CDR3. A single record per CDR3 protein comes from TCRdb applying MiXCR to the multiplex PCR reads. The sample includes about 700,000 distinct CDR3 sequences, 14% of them seen just once. The sample taken for sequencing was blood. These receptors were obtained from a woman between 18 and 29 years old with Graves' hyperthyroidism.

This clonotype has only a few counts. The J gene is TRBJ2-2, the V gene TRBV12-3 or TRBV12-4; the D gene is possibly TRBD2 (6 bases). There are 14 residues in the CDR3. V was pared by 6 bases and J by 4 bases, with 12 bases between. In DNA form, the CDR3 reads TGTGCCAGCAGCCGACTGGAGGGCACCGGGGAGCTGTTTTTT. As protein: CASSRLEGTGELFF.

This clonotype was observed at least ten times. The gene calls are TRBV7-8 and TRBJ2-1; 10 bases match TRBD2. Germline CDR1 and CDR2: SGHVS and FQNEAQ. The CDR3 is 15 amino acids. Unmatched junction bases numbered 3, after V lost 6 bases and J lost 1 base. The CDR3 spells CASRNSGGSYNEQFF. The CDR3 nucleotides are TGTGCCAGCAGGAATAGCGGGGGGTCCTACAATGAGCAGTTCTTC.

J is TRBJ2-7 and V is TRBV25-1; D may correspond to TRBD1 or TRBD2 (6 bases each). The V gene's germline CDR1 is MGHDK and CDR2 SYGVNS. There are 13 residues in the CDR3. Trimming cost V 2 bases and J 3 bases, with 8 bases left between them. DNA for the CDR3: TGTGCCAGCAGTGAACGGGGGCTCTACGAGCAGTACTTC. Residues: CASSERGLYEQYF.

J is TRBJ2-2 and V is TRBV7-3; no reliable D call. The CDR3 runs 12 residues. Trimming shortened V by 2 bases and J by 7 bases, and 5 bases separated the two germline ends. CDR1 and CDR2 (germline): SGHTA, FQGTGA. CDR3 DNA sequence: TGTGCCAGCAGCTTAGGTCTCGGGGAGCTGTTTTTT. Its translation: CASSLGLGELFF.

The gene calls are TRBV29-1 and TRBJ1-5, with D possibly matching TRBD1 (6 bases). Trimming cost V 4 bases and J 6 bases, with 10 bases left between them. The germline V gene encodes CDR1 SQVTM and CDR2 ANQGSEA. The CDR3 runs to 12 residues. The chain's CDR3 is CSVGGPGQPQHF. CDR3 DNA: TGCAGCGTTGGGGGGCCCGGTCAGCCCCAGCATTTT.

This clonotype was counted between two and nine times. This chain connects TRBV6-2 or TRBV6-3 to TRBJ1-5; TRBD1 is a possible D gene (6 bases). This CDR3 is 14 amino acids long. V shed 7 bases and J shed 3 bases, with 13 bases lying between them. The germline V gene has CDR1 MNHEY and CDR2 SVGEGT. CDR3 nucleotide sequence: TGTGCCAGCACCCCAGGACAGCTCAATCAGCCCCAGCATTTT. It encodes CASTPGQLNQPQHF.

This clonotype was seen at least ten times. J is TRBJ2-1 and V is TRBV24-1; D tentatively reads TRBD1 or TRBD2 (6 bases each). This CDR3 region has 16 residues. The V end was cut by 0 bases, the J end by 6 bases, with 14 bases between. Germline V CDR1 and CDR2: KGHDR, SFDVKD. DNA of the CDR3: TGTGCCACCAGTGATTTGCGGGGGCTTGATCCCAATGAGCAGTTCTTC. It codes for CATSDLRGLDPNEQFF.

This clonotype occurred a few times. The V call is TRBV3-1, the J call TRBJ2-7; no clear D gene. Germline V gene sequence: CDR1 LGHDT, CDR2 YNNKEL (reference sequence). V lost 5 bases, J lost 3 bases, and 17 bases lay in between. CDR3 length equals 15 residues. CDR3 coding DNA: TGTGCCAGCAGCTATAACGTGGCCCTTGACTACGAGCAGTACTTC. Residues: CASSYNVALDYEQYF.

This clonotype was detected only a few times. This chain joins TRBV20-1 and TRBJ2-5; 10 bases agree with TRBD1. Trimming removed 4 bases from V and 7 bases from J; junction bases left unmatched: 12. This CDR3 has 15 amino acids. Germline CDR1 DFQATT, CDR2 SNEGSKA (reference sequence). In DNA, the CDR3 is TGCAGTGCTAAGCTACCGGGACAGGGGCTTGCGACCCAGTACTTC. The encoded protein is CSAKLPGQGLATQYF.

The CDR3 nucleotides read TGTGCCAGCAGGAGGACAGCGAGGAATCAGCCCCAGCATTTT. Its protein is CASRRTARNQPQHF. The rearrangement links TRBV2 to TRBJ1-5; D is perhaps TRBD1 (6 bases). The CDR3 spans 14 residues. With 6 bases removed from V and 4 bases from J, the gap between germline ends came to 13 bases. Germline CDR1 SNHLY, CDR2 FYNNEI.